This entry describes one T cell receptor beta chain. TCRdb's copy holds only in-frame clones and misses some; the assay was immunoSEQ multiplex PCR. The data show some 21,000 clones, 85% to 90% seen once. The entry originates in a study of blood T cell repertoires in COVID-19. Sequencing was done on a sample of peripheral blood. This receptor was taken from a man aged 50-59 years with active COVID-19.

This CDR3 is CASSIVGSGAYNEQFF. The DNA of the CDR3 is TGTGCCAGTAGTATCGTTGGTAGCGGGGCCTACAATGAGCAGTTCTTC. V usage is TRBV19 and J usage is TRBJ2-1, with TRBD2 identical over 8 bases. The V gene's germline CDR1 is LNHDA and CDR2 SQIVND (reference sequence). With 3 bases clipped from V and 2 bases from J, the junction kept 6 bases outside the gene matches. This CDR3 has 16 residues.